A selection of T cell receptor beta chains follows, all from one sample in a study of control samples from healthy donors and cancer patients. TCRdb keeps only in-frame clones here, not all; method: immunoSEQ multiplex PCR. This sample has tens of thousands of clones, with 93% found just once. The specimen was blood. The receptors come from a woman younger than 45 in good health. Both conserved end residues are part of each CDR3. The order of the fields is V gene, D gene, J gene, clone size, CDR3 DNA, CDR3 protein. D genes are given only for firm matches. Size tells how often a clone was seen (once, few, many) or the class of an expanded clone, and some rows leave it out.

TRBV28	-	TRBJ1-2	once	TGTGCCAGCAGCTCCCCCCAGCCTAACTATGGCTACACCTTC	CASSSPQPNYGYTF
TRBV11-3	-	TRBJ1-1	once	TGTGCCAGCAGCTTATATACGGGATGGAACACTGAAGCTTTCTTT	CASSLYTGWNTEAFF
TRBV6-1	TRBD1	TRBJ2-1	-	TGTGCCGCCTCCAGGGGGATCGCCTACAATGAGCAGTTCTTC	CAASRGIAYNEQFF
TRBV24-1	TRBD1	TRBJ2-2	-	TGTGCCACCAGTGATTTGCGACAGGGATGGGGCACCGGGGAGCTGTTTTTT	CATSDLRQGWGTGELFF
TRBV5-1	TRBD1	TRBJ2-7	-	TGCGCCAGCAGCTTGGGGGACAGTTTCTACGAGCAGTACTTC	CASSLGDSFYEQYF
TRBV7-8	TRBD1	TRBJ2-7	-	TGTGCCAGCAGCCGACGACAGGGCCCCTACGAGCAGTACTTC	CASSRRQGPYEQYF
TRBV4-1	-	TRBJ2-6	-	TGCGCCAGCAGCCAGTCGGACAGCTCTGGGGCCAACGTCCTGACTTTC	CASSQSDSSGANVLTF
TRBV11-2	-	TRBJ1-4	-	TGTGCCAGCAGACCGGGGAGGGGGTTTAATCCAACTAATGAAAAACTGTTTTTT	CASRPGRGFNPTNEKLFF
TRBV28	-	TRBJ2-7	-	TGTGCCAGCAGACCACAGAGATACGAGCAGTACTTC	CASRPQRYEQYF
TRBV19	TRBD1	TRBJ1-2	-	TGTGCCAGTACCAGGGACAGGGCGAACTATGGCTACACCTTC	CASTRDRANYGYTF
TRBV2	-	TRBJ2-7	-	TGTGCCAGCAGTGACAGCTACGAGCAGTACTTC	CASSDSYEQYF
TRBV28	TRBD2	TRBJ2-1	-	TGTGCCAGCACCCTAAGCGGGATACGCTCCTACAATGAGCAGTTCTTC	CASTLSGIRSYNEQFF
TRBV6-5	-	TRBJ2-5	-	TGTGCCAGCACAGGGCAAGAGACCCAGTACTTC	CASTGQETQYF
TRBV21-1	-	TRBJ2-5	-	TGTGCCAGCAGCAAATCTGGTAGCGGGGGGCAAGAGACCCAGTACTTC	CASSKSGSGGQETQYF
TRBV6-5	-	TRBJ1-1	-	TGTGCCAGCATCGGACAGATGAACACTGAAGCTTTCTTT	CASIGQMNTEAFF
TRBV2	TRBD2	TRBJ2-3	-	TGTGCCGGGGAGCGGGACACAGATACGCAGTATTTT	CAGERDTDTQYF
TRBV11-3	TRBD1	TRBJ1-5	-	TGTGCCAGCAGCCAGGGGGGGGCCGGTCAGCCCCAGCATTTT	CASSQGGAGQPQHF
TRBV6-5	-	TRBJ1-5	-	TGTGCCAGCAGTACCGGCATCGACAGCAATCAGCCCCAGCATTTT	CASSTGIDSNQPQHF
TRBV19	TRBD1	TRBJ1-4	once	TGTGCCAGTACCGACAGGGGAAATGAAAAACTGTTTTTT	CASTDRGNEKLFF
TRBV6-6	-	TRBJ1-5	-	TGTGCCAGCAGAGGGCCGGGGTTGAGCAATCAGCCCCAGCATTTT	CASRGPGLSNQPQHF
TRBV24-1	-	TRBJ1-1	-	TGTGCCACCAGTGACCCTGAACGTACTGAAGCTTTCTTT	CATSDPERTEAFF
TRBV28	TRBD1	TRBJ1-2	once	TGTGCCAGCAGTCCCGCGCTGGGACAGACCTATGGCTACACCTTC	CASSPALGQTYGYTF
TRBV5-1	-	TRBJ1-6	-	TGCGCCAGCAGCTTGACAGGGAGTGGGAATTCACCCCTCCACTTT	CASSLTGSGNSPLHF
TRBV6-5	TRBD2	TRBJ2-1	few	TGTGCCAGCAGTTACAAGCTAGCGGGTTTGAATGAGCAGTTCTTC	CASSYKLAGLNEQFF
TRBV7-6	TRBD1	TRBJ2-7	-	TGTGCCAGCAGCTTTGACAGGGTAGGCTACGAGCAGTACTTC	CASSFDRVGYEQYF
TRBV19	-	TRBJ1-2	-	TGTGCCAGTAGTATAGATCCGGCTATTGATGGCTACACCTTC	CASSIDPAIDGYTF
TRBV24-1	-	TRBJ1-1	-	TGTGCCACCAGGAGGACTCAGAACACTGAAGCTTTCTTT	CATRRTQNTEAFF
TRBV19	TRBD2	TRBJ2-1	few	TGTGCCAGTGGACTAGCGGGAGGTAGTGTAAATGAGCAGTTCTTC	CASGLAGGSVNEQFF
TRBV11-2	-	TRBJ2-1	-	TGTGCCAGCAGCTTAGCGCTGGCCTACAATGAGCAGTTCTTC	CASSLALAYNEQFF
TRBV7-2	-	TRBJ1-6	few	TGTGCCAGCAGCCCACTGCCAGGATATCACCATAATTCACCCCTCCACTTT	CASSPLPGYHHNSPLHF
TRBV28	-	TRBJ1-2	once	TGTGCCAGCATTCAGGGAAGTGGAGTTTATGGCTACACCTTC	CASIQGSGVYGYTF
TRBV12-3/TRBV12-4	-	TRBJ1-2	-	TGTGCCAGCAGTCCTAACATCTATGGCTACACCTTC	CASSPNIYGYTF
TRBV7-9	TRBD1	TRBJ1-2	-	TGTGCCAGCAGCTCGAAAGACAGGGGGCACAACTATGGCTACACCTTC	CASSSKDRGHNYGYTF
TRBV18	-	TRBJ2-3	-	TGTGCCAGCTCACAAACAAGGGGCACAGATACGCAGTATTTT	CASSQTRGTDTQYF
TRBV19	-	TRBJ2-1	-	TGTGCCAGTAGTATGGTCCACAGGACACCCAATGAGCAGTTCTTC	CASSMVHRTPNEQFF
TRBV19	-	TRBJ1-2	-	TGTGCCAGTAGGCCAGGGACCTCTAACTATGGCTACACCTTC	CASRPGTSNYGYTF
TRBV10-1	-	TRBJ1-1	-	TGCGCCAGCAGTGAGTCGAGTAGGATAACTGAAGCTTTCTTT	CASSESSRITEAFF
TRBV7-9	-	TRBJ2-5	-	TGTGCCAGCAGCTTTCCCACTGTGGCTAGCGGATGGGGGCGAGAGACCCAGTACTTC	CASSFPTVASGWGRETQYF
TRBV2	-	TRBJ1-1	-	TGTGCCAGCGTTTCCGATCCGATGAACACTGAAGCTTTCTTT	CASVSDPMNTEAFF
TRBV7-9	-	TRBJ2-7	-	TGTGCCAGCAGCTCGGACGGGTTCTACGAGCAGTACTTC	CASSSDGFYEQYF
TRBV7-2	TRBD2	TRBJ2-4	-	TGTGCCAGCAGCTCAACCTTAGCGGGGGCCGCCAAAAACATTCAGTACTTC	CASSSTLAGAAKNIQYF
TRBV29-1	-	TRBJ1-2	-	TGCAGCGTTGAAGATGTCGCGCAGGGCGTGGACACCTTC	CSVEDVAQGVDTF
TRBV7-3	TRBD2	TRBJ2-1	-	TGTGCCAGCAGCTTAAGTACTAGCGGGAGCAATGAGCAGTTCTTC	CASSLSTSGSNEQFF
TRBV24-1	-	TRBJ1-4	-	TGTGCCACCAGTGATTCCCTGAATGAAAAACTGTTTTTT	CATSDSLNEKLFF
TRBV7-6	-	TRBJ1-1	-	TGTGCCAGCAGCTTAGCGGAGGCAGGGTTGAACACTGAAGCTTTCTTT	CASSLAEAGLNTEAFF
TRBV27	TRBD2	TRBJ2-5	once	TGTGCCAGCAGTTTTTTGTCTAGCGGGGCTCAAGAGACCCAGTACTTC	CASSFLSSGAQETQYF
TRBV7-9	-	TRBJ1-5	-	TGTGCCAGCAGCTTCGGACAGAGCAATCAGCCCCAGCATTTT	CASSFGQSNQPQHF
TRBV6-1	-	TRBJ2-7	few	TGTGCCAGCAGTGAAGCCCAGGGCGCTCCGTCTTACGAGCAGTACTTC	CASSEAQGAPSYEQYF
TRBV3-1/TRBV3-2	-	TRBJ1-2	-	TGTGCCAGCAGCCAAAGAACATATGGCTACACCTTC	CASSQRTYGYTF
TRBV6-5	-	TRBJ2-7	-	TGTGCCAGCAGGCCGGGACTCTCCTACGAGCAGTACTTC	CASRPGLSYEQYF
TRBV28	-	TRBJ2-7	-	TGTGCCAGCAGTTTAACGAACGAGCAGTACTTC	CASSLTNEQYF
TRBV19	TRBD1	TRBJ1-2	-	TGTGCCAGTACCGAGGACAGGGCCTATGGCTACACCTTC	CASTEDRAYGYTF
TRBV6-6	-	TRBJ1-1	-	TGTGCCAGCAGTTTTATGAACACTGAAGCTTTCTTT	CASSFMNTEAFF
TRBV28	-	TRBJ1-4	-	TGTGCCAGCAGGTACACCCTGAGGGGTGAAAAACTGTTTTTT	CASRYTLRGEKLFF
TRBV5-1	TRBD1	TRBJ1-4	-	TGCGCCAGCAGCTTGGACCCTCCGGGACAGGCAACTAATGAAAAACTGTTTTTT	CASSLDPPGQATNEKLFF